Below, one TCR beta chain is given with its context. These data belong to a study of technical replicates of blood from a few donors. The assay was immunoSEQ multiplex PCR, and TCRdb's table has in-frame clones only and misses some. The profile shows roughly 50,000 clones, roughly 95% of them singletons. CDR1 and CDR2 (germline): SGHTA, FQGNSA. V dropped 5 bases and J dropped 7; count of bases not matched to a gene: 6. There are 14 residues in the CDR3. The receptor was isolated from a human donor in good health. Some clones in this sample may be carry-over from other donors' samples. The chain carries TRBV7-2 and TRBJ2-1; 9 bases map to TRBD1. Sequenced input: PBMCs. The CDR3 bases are TGTGCCAGCAGCCGCGACAGGGGGAGGAATGAGCAGTTCTTC. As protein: CASSRDRGRNEQFF.